These 15 T cell receptor beta chains were sequenced from one sample in a study of blood T cell repertoires in COVID-19. The protocol was immunoSEQ multiplex PCR, while the TCRdb copy is restricted to in-frame clones and leaves out a portion. The sample holds about 150,000 clones, around three quarters seen once. Material: peripheral blood. The receptors here all came from an elderly man with acute or convalescent COVID-19.

This chain uses TRBV24-1 with TRBJ1-5, with D possibly being TRBD1 (5 bases). CDR1 and CDR2 (germline): KGHDR, SFDVKD. V lost 4 bases to trimming and J lost 2 bases, with 11 bases between them. This CDR3 has 15 amino acids. CDR3 sequence: CATSEGQVGNQPQHF. CDR3 coding DNA: TGTGCCACCAGTGAGGGGCAGGTTGGCAATCAGCCCCAGCATTTT.

V and J are TRBV27 and TRBJ1-1, with a possible D match to TRBD1 (5 bases). V lost 1 base and J lost 4, with 7 bases in between. The CDR3 sequence is 13 residues long. Germline CDR1 and CDR2: MNHEY and SMNVEV (reference sequence). CDR3 coding DNA: TGTGCCAGCAGTTTATTGGGGGGCACTGAAGCTTTCTTT. Its protein is CASSLLGGTEAFF.

This chain links TRBV10-3 with TRBJ2-5; 8 nucleotides agree with TRBD1. The CDR3 runs 16 residues. V gave up 4 bases and J gave up 5 bases; unmatched junction bases: 12. Germline V gene lookup returns CDR1 ENHRY and CDR2 SYGVKD. The CDR3 protein is CAISVGQGRSGETQYF. The CDR3 DNA follows: TGTGCCATCAGTGTTGGACAGGGACGGAGTGGGGAGACCCAGTACTTC.

The V gene is TRBV11-2, the J gene TRBJ1-2; no firm D call. The CDR3 is 11 residues long. CDR1 SGHAT and CDR2 FQNNGV come from the germline V gene. Trimming shortened V by 5 bases and J by 2 bases, and 3 bases separated the two germline ends. CDR3 nucleotides: TGTGCCAGCAGCGTAAACTATGGCTACACCTTC. Translation gives CASSVNYGYTF.

The genes are TRBV3-1 (or the pseudogene TRBV3-2) and TRBJ2-3, with 10 nucleotides matching TRBD1. V lost 4 bases to trimming and J lost 2 bases; unmatched junction nucleotides: 6. The CDR3 loop spans 16 amino acids. The germline V gene encodes CDR1 LGHDT and CDR2 YNNKEL (reference sequence). The CDR3 nucleotides are TGTGCCAGCAGCCGGGGACAGGGGTTACTCACAGATACGCAGTATTTT. It specifies CASSRGQGLLTDTQYF.

This clone was seen a handful of times. The chain employs TRBV19 and TRBJ2-4, with a weak D call TRBD2 (5 bases). V lost 3 bases and J 7 bases, leaving 10 bases between the germline ends. This CDR3 is 13 amino acids long. CDR1 LNHDA and CDR2 SQIVND come from the germline V gene (reference sequence). CDR3 loop: CASSMEWRNIQYF. The CDR3 DNA sequence: TGTGCCAGTAGTATGGAGTGGAGGAACATTCAGTACTTC.

In nucleotides, the CDR3 is TGTGCCAGCCACCCCGACAGGTACAATTCACCCCTCCACTTT. It is translated as CASHPDRYNSPLHF. The rearrangement joins TRBV27 to TRBJ1-6, with a possible D match to TRBD1 (6 bases). Trimming removed 8 bases from V and 7 bases from J, with 15 bases in between. The CDR3 contains 14 residues. Germline loops: CDR1 MNHEY, CDR2 SMNVEV (reference sequence).

This chain uses TRBV18 with TRBJ2-1, with D possibly matching TRBD2 (5 bases). V lost 6 bases to trimming and J lost 4 bases, with 16 bases between them. The V gene's germline CDR1 is KGHSH and CDR2 LQKENI. The CDR3 contains 15 residues. The CDR3 loop is CASSPTRVQYNEQFF. The CDR3 bases are TGTGCCAGCTCGCCTACTAGAGTTCAATACAATGAGCAGTTCTTC.

V is TRBV2 and J is TRBJ2-5; the match to TRBD1 covers 7 bases. The CDR3 has 12 residues. Germline V gene data show CDR1 as SNHLY and CDR2 as FYNNEI. With 10 bases clipped from V and 4 bases from J, the junction kept 6 bases outside the gene matches. CDR3 amino acids: CATRAGGETQYF. CDR3 in DNA: TGTGCCACCCGGGCAGGGGGAGAGACCCAGTACTTC.

The chain uses TRBV7-9 and TRBJ1-6; D not certain. The CDR3 covers 13 residues. With 2 bases removed from V and 7 bases from J, the gap between germline ends came to 6 bases. From germline, CDR1 is SEHNR and CDR2 FQNEAQ (reference sequence). CDR3 sequence: CASSLIENSPLHF. The CDR3 region has the DNA TGTGCCAGCAGCTTAATAGAGAATTCACCCCTCCACTTT.

About this clone: A read error may produce the germline difference seen at one junction end. The chain couples TRBV7-7 to TRBJ2-1; no clear D. This CDR3 comprises 13 residues. The V gene's germline CDR1 is SSHAT and CDR2 FNYEAQ (reference sequence). This chain's CDR3 is CASSLGPGNEQFF. In DNA, the CDR3 is TGTGCTAGCAGCTTAGGTCCGGGTAATGAGCAGTTCTTC.

The rearrangement links TRBV5-1 to TRBJ2-2; D is possibly TRBD1 (5 bases). Germline-derived CDR1 and CDR2 are SGHRS and YFSETQ. V shed 8 bases and J shed 2 bases, with 16 bases lying between them. This CDR3 contains 15 residues. CDR3 region: CASTTETDNTGELFF. The CDR3, as DNA: TGCGCCAGTACAACCGAGACAGATAACACCGGGGAGCTGTTTTTT.

The genes are TRBV10-3 and TRBJ2-2; D perhaps matches TRBD2 (7 bases). The CDR3 has 15 residues. V shed 8 bases and J shed 3 bases, with 16 bases lying between them. CDR1 and CDR2 (germline): ENHRY, SYGVKD. The DNA of the CDR3 is TGTGCCATCCCTACCGGGGGGCAGTACACCGGGGAGCTGTTTTTT. Translating gives CAIPTGGQYTGELFF.

V usage is TRBV11-3 and J usage is TRBJ2-2; 8 bases fit TRBD1. The CDR3 has 15 residues. Germline assignment: CDR1 SGHNT and CDR2 YENEEA. The J segment lost 7 bases and the V segment lost 5 bases, leaving 9 bases of the junction unmatched. The DNA for the CDR3 is TGTGCCAGCAGCCCATCAGGGGGCGCGGGCGGGGAGCTGTTTTTT. It is translated as CASSPSGGAGGELFF.

The chain links TRBV11-2 to TRBJ2-5; 7 positions agree with TRBD2. The CDR3 covers 16 residues. Germline CDR1 is SGHAT and CDR2 is FQNNGV. The trim removed 6 bases at V and 1 base at J, leaving 11 bases unmatched. CDR3 DNA sequence: TGTGCCAGCAGTCCGGCCCCACTAGCGATCCAAGAGACCCAGTACTTC. It codes for CASSPAPLAIQETQYF. Complete variable domain (other parts from reference TRBV11-2 and TRBJ2-5): EAGVAQSPRYKIIEKRQSVAFWCNPISGHATLYWYQQILGQGPKLLIQFQNNGVVDDSQLPKDRFSAERLKGVDSTLKIQPAKLEDSAVYLCASSPAPLAIQETQYFGPGTRLLVL.